These 12 T cell receptor beta chains share one sample of origin, sequenced in a study of synovial regulatory T cells in juvenile arthritis. TCRdb keeps only in-frame clones here, not all; method: immunoSEQ multiplex PCR. Here the sample table reports roughly 9,900 clones. The sequencing sample was made of Treg cells from blood. As to subset: remaining (HLA-DR-negative) circulating blood Treg cells. All receptors derive from a donor aged 2-35 years with juvenile idiopathic arthritis.

The chain links TRBV11-3 to TRBJ2-2. Germline V CDR1 and CDR2: SGHNT, YENEEA. The CDR3 covers 12 residues. A DNA sequence was not provided. This CDR3 reads CASSGGPGELFF.

V gene TRBV4-2 combines with J gene TRBJ2-1; as DNA is missing, the TRBD2 call by TCRdb cannot be tested. The CDR3 runs 17 residues. The coding DNA is unavailable. Germline V gene sequence: CDR1 LGHNA, CDR2 YNFKEQ. Here the CDR3 reads CASSQASGTSGLNEQFF.

The chain links TRBV6-1 to TRBJ2-7; TCRdb reports TRBD1, a call that lacks DNA to check it against. This CDR3 comprises 14 residues. This entry has no DNA. Looked up from germline, CDR1 is MNHNS and CDR2 is SASEGT. This CDR3 reads CASRYRVPSYEQYF.

The rearrangement links TRBV14 to TRBJ2-1. The CDR3 covers 18 residues. The entry carries no DNA sequence. Germline V CDR1 and CDR2: SGHDN, FVKESK. The CDR3 loop is CASSQERIHTSSYNEQFF.

The chain employs TRBV5-8 and TRBJ1-2; TCRdb lists TRBD1, though no DNA is available to test this call. The germline CDR1 and CDR2 sequences are SGHTS and YDEGEE. The CDR3 has 16 residues. Only the protein is available. The CDR3 protein is CASSQIYNRGNYGYTF.

Its frequency marks this clone as medium-sized. The rearrangement joins TRBV28 to TRBJ2-6; with no DNA, the TCRdb D assignment of TRBD2 cannot be verified. This CDR3 comprises 15 residues. The DNA is not on file. CDR1 and CDR2 from the germline V gene are MDHEN and SYDVKM. This CDR3 is CASSLRGSGANVLTF.

The chain combines TRBV7-2 with TRBJ1-2; the TCRdb call, TRBD1, lacks DNA for checking. CDR3 length: 14 residues. No nucleotide data were recorded. CDR1 and CDR2 (germline): SGHTA, FQGNSA. The CDR3 protein is CASSPEGAQGGYTF.

The V call is TRBV7-8, the J call TRBJ2-7; TCRdb calls TRBD1, which cannot be checked without DNA. The CDR3 contains 13 residues. No DNA is recorded. The V gene's germline CDR1 is SGHVS and CDR2 FQNEAQ. This CDR3 reads CASRRTGTYEQYF.

The gene calls are TRBV10-3 and TRBJ1-5; lacking DNA, the TRBD1 call made by TCRdb goes unchecked. Per germline, CDR1 ENHRY and CDR2 SYGVKD. This CDR3 spans 15 amino acids. Only the protein is on record. CDR3 sequence: CAISPDRVGNQPQHF.

CDR3 region: CASSQGTASNIQYF. The V and J genes are TRBV5-1 and TRBJ2-4; TCRdb names TRBD1, which stays unverified in the absence of DNA. The CDR3 extends over 14 amino acids. This entry has no DNA. Germline V lookup: CDR1 SGHRS, CDR2 YFSETQ.

V is TRBV14 and J is TRBJ1-5. This CDR3 contains 16 residues. The record lacks a DNA sequence. The germline gives CDR1 SGHDN, CDR2 FVKESK. This CDR3 is CASSQISRDSNQPQHF.

The chain recombines TRBV10-2 with TRBJ1-2; the TCRdb D gene call, TRBD1, has no DNA to confirm it. Germline V gene lookup returns CDR1 WSHSY and CDR2 SAAADI. The CDR3 has 15 residues. The record lacks a DNA sequence. The CDR3 sequence is CASRGNRGRNYGYTF.